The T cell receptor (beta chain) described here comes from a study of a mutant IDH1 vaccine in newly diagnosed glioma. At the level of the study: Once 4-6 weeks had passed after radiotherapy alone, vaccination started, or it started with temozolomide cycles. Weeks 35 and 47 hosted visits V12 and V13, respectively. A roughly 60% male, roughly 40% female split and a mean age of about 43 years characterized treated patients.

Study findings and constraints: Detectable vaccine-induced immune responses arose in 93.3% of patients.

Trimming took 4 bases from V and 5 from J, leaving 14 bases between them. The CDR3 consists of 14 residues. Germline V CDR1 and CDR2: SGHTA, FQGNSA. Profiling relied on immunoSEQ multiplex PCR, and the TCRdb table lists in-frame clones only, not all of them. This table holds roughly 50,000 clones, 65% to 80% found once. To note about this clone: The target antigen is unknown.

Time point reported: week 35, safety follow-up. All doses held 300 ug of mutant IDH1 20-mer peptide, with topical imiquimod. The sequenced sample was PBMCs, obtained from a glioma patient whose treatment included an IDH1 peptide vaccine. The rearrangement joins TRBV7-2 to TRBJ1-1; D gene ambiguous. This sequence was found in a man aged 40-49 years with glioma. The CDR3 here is CASSSGRSSTEAFF. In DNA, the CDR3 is TGTGCCAGCAGCTCGGGAAGGAGTAGTACTGAAGCTTTCTTT.